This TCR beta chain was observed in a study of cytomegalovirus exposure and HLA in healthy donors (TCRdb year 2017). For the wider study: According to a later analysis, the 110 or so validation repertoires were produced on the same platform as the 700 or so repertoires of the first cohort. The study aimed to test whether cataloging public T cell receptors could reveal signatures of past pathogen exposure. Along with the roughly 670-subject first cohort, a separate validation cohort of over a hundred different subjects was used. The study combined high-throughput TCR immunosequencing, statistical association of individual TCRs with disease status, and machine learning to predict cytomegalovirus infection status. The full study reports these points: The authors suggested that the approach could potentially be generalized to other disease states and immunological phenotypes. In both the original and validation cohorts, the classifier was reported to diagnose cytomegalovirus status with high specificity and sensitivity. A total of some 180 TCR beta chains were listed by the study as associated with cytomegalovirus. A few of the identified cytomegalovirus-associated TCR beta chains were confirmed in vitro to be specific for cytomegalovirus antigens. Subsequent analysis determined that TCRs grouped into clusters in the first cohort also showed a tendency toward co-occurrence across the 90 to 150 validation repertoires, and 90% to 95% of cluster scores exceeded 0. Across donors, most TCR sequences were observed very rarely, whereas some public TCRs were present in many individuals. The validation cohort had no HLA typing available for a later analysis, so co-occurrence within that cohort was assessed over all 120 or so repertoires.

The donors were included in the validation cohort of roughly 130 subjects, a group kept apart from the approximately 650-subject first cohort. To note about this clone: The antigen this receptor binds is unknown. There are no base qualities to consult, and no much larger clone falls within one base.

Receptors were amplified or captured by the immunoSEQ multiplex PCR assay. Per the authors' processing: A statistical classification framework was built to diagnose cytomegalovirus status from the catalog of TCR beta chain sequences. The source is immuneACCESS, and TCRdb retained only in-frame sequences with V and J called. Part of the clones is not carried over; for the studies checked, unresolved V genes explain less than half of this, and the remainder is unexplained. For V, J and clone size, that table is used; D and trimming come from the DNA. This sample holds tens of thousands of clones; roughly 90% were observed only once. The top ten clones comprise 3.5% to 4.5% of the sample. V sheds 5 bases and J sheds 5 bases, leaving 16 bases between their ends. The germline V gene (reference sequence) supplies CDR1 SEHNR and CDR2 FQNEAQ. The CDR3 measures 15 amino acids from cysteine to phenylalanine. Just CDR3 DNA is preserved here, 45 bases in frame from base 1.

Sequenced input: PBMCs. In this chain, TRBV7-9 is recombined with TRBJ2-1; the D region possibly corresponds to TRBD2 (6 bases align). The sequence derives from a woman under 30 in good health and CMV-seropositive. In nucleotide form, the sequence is TGTGCCAGCAGCGCAGCGGGTAATGCAAACAATGAGCAGTTCTTC. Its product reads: CASSAAGNANNEQFF.